The clone carrying this TCR beta chain was counted a single time. What it recognizes is unknown. The data belong to a study of blood T cells in healthy people across ages. Study-level information: Roughly one uniquely barcoded beta molecule per two T cells was captured. Study results and caveats: Diversity was estimated from one million T cells, and these estimates were considered underestimates.

The people who gave samples were healthy Caucasians from Russia, aged roughly 6 to 100. The CDR3 runs 18 residues. The trim removed 0 bases at V and 1 base at J, leaving 6 bases unmatched. Germline values: CDR1 LGHNA, CDR2 YSLEER. Primers used in a second PCR of about 6 to 11 cycles were a sample-barcoded 5' primer and a J-beta primer mix. The template-switch adaptor was a 5' adaptor with 12 random nucleotides. It tagged each cDNA molecule. TCRdb reanalysed the 5' RACE reads using MiXCR and keeps one entry per CDR3 protein. The sample has around 790,000 distinct CDR3 sequences, around 45% seen once; the top ten hold about 19%.

Sequences were obtained from blood. The clonotype was recovered from a man aged 60-69 years in good health. This chain links TRBV4-3 with TRBJ2-3, with TRBD2 matching 11 bases. CDR3 loop: CASSQELLAGGRTDTQYF. CDR3 sequence (DNA): TGCGCCAGCAGCCAAGAACTATTAGCGGGGGGGCGCACAGATACGCAGTATTTT.